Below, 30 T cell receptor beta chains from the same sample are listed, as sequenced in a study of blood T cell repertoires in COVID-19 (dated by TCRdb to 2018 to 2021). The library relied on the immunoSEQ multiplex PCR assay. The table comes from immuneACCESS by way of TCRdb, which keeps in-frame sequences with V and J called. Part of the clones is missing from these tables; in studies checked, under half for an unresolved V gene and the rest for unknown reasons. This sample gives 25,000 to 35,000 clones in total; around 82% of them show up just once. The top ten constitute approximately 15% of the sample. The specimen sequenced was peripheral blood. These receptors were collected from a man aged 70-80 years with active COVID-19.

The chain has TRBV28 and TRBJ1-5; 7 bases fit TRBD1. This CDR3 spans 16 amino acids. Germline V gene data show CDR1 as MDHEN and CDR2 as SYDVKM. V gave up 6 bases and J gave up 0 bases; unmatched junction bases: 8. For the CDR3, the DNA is TGTGCCAGCAGGAGGACAGGACCGTATAGCAATCAGCCCCAGCATTTT. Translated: CASRRTGPYSNQPQHF.

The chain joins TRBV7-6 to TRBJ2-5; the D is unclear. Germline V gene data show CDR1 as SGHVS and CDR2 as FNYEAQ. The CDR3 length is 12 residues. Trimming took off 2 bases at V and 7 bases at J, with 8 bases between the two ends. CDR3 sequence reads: CASSLRVATQYF. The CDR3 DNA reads TGTGCCAGCAGCTTACGGGTTGCGACCCAGTACTTC.

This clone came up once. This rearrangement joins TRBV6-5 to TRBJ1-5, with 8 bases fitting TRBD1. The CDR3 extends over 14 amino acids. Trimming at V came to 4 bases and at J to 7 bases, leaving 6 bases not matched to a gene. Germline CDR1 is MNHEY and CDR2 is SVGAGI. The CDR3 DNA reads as TGTGCCAGCAGTTTCGACAGGGGTAGGCAGCCCCAGCATTTT. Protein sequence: CASSFDRGRQPQHF.

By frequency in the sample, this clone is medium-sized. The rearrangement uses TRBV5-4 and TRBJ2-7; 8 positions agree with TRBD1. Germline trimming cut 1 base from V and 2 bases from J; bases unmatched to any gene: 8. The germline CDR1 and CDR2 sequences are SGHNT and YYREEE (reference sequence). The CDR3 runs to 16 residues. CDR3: CASSLSSGGRTYEQYF. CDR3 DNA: TGTGCCAGCAGCTTGTCCTCAGGGGGCAGGACCTACGAGCAGTACTTC.

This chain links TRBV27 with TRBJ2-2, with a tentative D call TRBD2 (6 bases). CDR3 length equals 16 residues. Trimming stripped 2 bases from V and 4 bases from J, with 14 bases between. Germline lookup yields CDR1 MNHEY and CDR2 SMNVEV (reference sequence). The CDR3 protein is CASSLPLGGSTGELFF. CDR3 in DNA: TGTGCCAGCAGTTTACCCCTTGGGGGGAGCACCGGGGAGCTGTTTTTT.

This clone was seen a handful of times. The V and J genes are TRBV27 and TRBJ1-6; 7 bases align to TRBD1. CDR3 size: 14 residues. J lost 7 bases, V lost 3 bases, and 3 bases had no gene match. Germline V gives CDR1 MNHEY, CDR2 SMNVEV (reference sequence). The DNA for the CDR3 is TGTGCCAGCAGTTTCGGACAGGCCAATTCACCCCTCCACTTT. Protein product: CASSFGQANSPLHF.

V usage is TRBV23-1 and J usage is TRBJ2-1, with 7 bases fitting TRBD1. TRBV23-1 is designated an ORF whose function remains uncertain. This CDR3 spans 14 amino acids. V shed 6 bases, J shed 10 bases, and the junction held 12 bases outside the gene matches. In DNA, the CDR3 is TGCGCCAGCAGAACCACAGGGGAATGTAGGGAGCAGTTCTTC. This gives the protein CASRTTGECREQFF.

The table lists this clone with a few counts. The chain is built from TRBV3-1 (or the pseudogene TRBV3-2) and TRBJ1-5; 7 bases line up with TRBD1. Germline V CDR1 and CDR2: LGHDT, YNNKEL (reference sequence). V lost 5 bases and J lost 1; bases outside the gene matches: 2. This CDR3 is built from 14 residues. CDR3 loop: CASSTTGSNQPQHF. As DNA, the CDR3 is TGTGCCAGCAGCACGACAGGGAGCAATCAGCCCCAGCATTTT.

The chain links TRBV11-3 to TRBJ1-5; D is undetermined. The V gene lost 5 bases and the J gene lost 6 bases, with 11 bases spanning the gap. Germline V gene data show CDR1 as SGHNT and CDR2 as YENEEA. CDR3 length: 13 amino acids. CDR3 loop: CASSKNEGQPQHF. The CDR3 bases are TGTGCCAGCAGCAAGAACGAGGGTCAGCCCCAGCATTTT. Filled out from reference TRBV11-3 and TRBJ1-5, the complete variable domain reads EAGVVQSPRYKIIEKKQPVAFWCNPISGHNTLYWYLQNLGQGPELLIRYENEEAVDDSQLPKDRFSAERLKGVDSTLKIQPAELGDSAVYLCASSKNEGQPQHFGDGTRLSIL.

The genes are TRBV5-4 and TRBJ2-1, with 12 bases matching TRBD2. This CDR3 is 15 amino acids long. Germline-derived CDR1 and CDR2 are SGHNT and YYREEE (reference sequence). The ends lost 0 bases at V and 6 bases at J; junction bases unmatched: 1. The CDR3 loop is CASSLASGGANEQFF. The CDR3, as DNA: TGTGCCAGCAGCTTGGCTAGCGGGGGGGCCAATGAGCAGTTCTTC. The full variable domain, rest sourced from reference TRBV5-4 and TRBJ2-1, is ETGVTQSPTHLIKTRGQQVTLRCSSQSGHNTVSWYQQALGQGPQFIFQYYREEENGRGNFPPRFSGLQFPNYSSELNVNALELDDSALYLCASSLASGGANEQFFGPGTRLTVL.

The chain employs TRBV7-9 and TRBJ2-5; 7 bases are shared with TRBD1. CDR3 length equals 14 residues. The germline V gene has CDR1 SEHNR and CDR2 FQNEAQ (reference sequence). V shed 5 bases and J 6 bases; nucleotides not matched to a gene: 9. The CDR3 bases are TGTGCCAGCAGCGAAACAGGGGACGGAAAGACCCAGTACTTC. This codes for CASSETGDGKTQYF.

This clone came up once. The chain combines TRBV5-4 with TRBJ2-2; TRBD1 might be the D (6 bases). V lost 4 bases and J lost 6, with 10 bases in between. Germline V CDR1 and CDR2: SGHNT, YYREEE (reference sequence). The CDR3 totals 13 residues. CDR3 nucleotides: TGTGCCAGCAGCCGGGACACCTCCGGGGAGCTGTTTTTT. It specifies CASSRDTSGELFF.

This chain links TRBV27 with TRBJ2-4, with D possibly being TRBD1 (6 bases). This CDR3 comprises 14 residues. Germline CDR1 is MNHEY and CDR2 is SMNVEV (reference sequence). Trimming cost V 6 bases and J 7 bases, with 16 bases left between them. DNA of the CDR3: TGTGCCAGCAGCAGGAATAGGGACACCAACATTCAGTACTTC. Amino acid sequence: CASSRNRDTNIQYF.

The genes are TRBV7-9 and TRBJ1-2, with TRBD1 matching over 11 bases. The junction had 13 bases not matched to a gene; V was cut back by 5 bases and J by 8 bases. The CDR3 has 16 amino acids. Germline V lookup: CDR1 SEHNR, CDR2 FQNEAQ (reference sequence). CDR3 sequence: CASSPSKGQGDHGYTF. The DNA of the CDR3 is TGTGCCAGCAGCCCCAGTAAGGGACAGGGGGACCACGGCTACACCTTC.

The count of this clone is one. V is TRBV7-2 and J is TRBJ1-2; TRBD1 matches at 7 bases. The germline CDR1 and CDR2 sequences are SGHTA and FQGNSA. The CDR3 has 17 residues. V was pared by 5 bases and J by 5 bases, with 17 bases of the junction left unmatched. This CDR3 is CASSTPPGQSIGYGYTF. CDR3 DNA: TGTGCCAGCAGCACGCCCCCGGGACAGTCCATTGGGTATGGCTACACCTTC.

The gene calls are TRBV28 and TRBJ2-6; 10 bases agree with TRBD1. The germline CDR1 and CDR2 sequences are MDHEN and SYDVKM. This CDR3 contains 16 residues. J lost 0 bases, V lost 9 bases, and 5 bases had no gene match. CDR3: CASRTGGSSGANVLTF. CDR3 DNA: TGTGCCAGTCGGACAGGGGGGAGCTCTGGGGCCAACGTCCTGACTTTC.

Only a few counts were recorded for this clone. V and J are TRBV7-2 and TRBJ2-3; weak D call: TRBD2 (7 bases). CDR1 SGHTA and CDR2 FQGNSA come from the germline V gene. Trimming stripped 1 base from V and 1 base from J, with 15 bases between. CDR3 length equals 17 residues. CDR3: CASSLVGGGGRTDTQYF. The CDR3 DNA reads TGTGCCAGCAGCTTAGTTGGGGGAGGGGGGCGCACAGATACGCAGTATTTT.

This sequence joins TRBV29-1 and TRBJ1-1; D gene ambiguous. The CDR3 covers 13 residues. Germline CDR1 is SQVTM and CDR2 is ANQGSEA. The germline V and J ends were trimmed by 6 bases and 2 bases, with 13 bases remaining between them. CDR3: CSVWEGPNTEAFF. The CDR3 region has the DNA TGCAGCGTGTGGGAGGGCCCCAACACTGAAGCTTTCTTT.

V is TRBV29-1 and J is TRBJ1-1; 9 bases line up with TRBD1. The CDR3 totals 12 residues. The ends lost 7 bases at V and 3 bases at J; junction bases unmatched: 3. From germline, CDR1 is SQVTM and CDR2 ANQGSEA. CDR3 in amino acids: CSAGQGYTEAFF. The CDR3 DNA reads TGCAGCGCCGGACAGGGGTACACTGAAGCTTTCTTT.

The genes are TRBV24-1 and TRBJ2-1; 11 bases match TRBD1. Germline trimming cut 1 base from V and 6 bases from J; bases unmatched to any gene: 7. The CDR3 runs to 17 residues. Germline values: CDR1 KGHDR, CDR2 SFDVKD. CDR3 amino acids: CATSDLPGQGAGNEQFF. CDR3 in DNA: TGTGCCACCAGTGATTTACCAGGACAGGGGGCCGGCAATGAGCAGTTCTTC.

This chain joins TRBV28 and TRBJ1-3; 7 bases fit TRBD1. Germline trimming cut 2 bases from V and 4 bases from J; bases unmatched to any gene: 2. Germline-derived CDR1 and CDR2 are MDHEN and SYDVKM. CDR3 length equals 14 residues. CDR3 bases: TGTGCCAGCAGTTTACAGGGGGACGGAAACACCATATATTTT. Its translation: CASSLQGDGNTIYF.

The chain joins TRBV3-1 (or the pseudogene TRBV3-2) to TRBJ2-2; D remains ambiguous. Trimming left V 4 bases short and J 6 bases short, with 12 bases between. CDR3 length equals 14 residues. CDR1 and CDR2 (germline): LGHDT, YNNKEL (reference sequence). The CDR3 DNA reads TGTGCCAGCAGCCCCTACGGAGAGTCCGGGGAGCTGTTTTTT. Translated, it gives CASSPYGESGELFF.

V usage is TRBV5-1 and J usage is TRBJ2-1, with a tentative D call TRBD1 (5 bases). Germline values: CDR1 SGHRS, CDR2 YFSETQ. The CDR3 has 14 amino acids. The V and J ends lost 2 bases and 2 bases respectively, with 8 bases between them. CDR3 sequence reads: CASSLTRAYNEQFF. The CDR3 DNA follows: TGCGCCAGCAGCTTAACCAGGGCCTACAATGAGCAGTTCTTC. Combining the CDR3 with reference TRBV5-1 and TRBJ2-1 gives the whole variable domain KAGVTQTPRYLIKTRGQQVTLSCSPISGHRSVSWYQQTPGQGLQFLFEYFSETQRNKGNFPGRFSGRQFSNSRSEMNVSTLELGDSALYLCASSLTRAYNEQFFGPGTRLTVL.

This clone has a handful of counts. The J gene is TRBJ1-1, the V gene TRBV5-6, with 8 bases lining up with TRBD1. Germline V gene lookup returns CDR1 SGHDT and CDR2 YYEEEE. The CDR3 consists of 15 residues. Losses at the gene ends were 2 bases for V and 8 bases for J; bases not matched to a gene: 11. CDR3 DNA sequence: TGTGCCAGCAGCTTACGGACAGGGACAATTCTCGAAGCTTTCTTT. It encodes CASSLRTGTILEAFF. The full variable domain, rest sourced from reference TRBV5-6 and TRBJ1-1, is DAGVTQSPTHLIKTRGQQVTLRCSPKSGHDTVSWYQQALGQGPQFIFQYYEEEERQRGNFPDRFSGHQFPNYSSELNVNALLLGDSALYLCASSLRTGTILEAFFGQGTRLTVV.

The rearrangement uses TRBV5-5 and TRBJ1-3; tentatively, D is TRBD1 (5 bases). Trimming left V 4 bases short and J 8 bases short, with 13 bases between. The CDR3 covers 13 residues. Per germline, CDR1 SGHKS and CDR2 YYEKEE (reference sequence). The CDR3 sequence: CASSTRVRDTIYF. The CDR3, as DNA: TGTGCCAGCAGCACCAGGGTCCGGGACACCATATATTTT.

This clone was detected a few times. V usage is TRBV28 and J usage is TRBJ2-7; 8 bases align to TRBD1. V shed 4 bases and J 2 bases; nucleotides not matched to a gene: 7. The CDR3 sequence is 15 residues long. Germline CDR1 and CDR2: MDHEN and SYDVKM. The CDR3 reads CASSWAGTGTYEQYF. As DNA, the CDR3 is TGTGCCAGCAGTTGGGCCGGGACAGGCACCTACGAGCAGTACTTC.

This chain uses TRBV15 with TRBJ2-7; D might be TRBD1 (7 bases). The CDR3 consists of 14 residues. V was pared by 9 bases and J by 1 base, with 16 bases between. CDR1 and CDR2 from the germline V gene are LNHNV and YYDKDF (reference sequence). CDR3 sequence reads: CATNQGGTSYEQYF. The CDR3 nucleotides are TGTGCCACAAATCAGGGGGGAACTTCCTACGAGCAGTACTTC.

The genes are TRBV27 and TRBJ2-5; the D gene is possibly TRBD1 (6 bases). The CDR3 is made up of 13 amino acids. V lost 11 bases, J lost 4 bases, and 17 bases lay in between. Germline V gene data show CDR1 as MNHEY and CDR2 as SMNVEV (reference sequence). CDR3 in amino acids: CASARDRLETQYF. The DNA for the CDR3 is TGTGCCTCAGCACGCGACAGGTTAGAGACCCAGTACTTC.

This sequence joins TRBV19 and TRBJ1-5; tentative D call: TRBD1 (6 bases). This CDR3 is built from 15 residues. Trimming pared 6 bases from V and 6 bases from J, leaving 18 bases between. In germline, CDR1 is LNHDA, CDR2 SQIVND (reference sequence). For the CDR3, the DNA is TGTGCCAGTAGCCCCCCCGGGGGGCTCAGTCAGCCCCAGCATTTT. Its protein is CASSPPGGLSQPQHF.

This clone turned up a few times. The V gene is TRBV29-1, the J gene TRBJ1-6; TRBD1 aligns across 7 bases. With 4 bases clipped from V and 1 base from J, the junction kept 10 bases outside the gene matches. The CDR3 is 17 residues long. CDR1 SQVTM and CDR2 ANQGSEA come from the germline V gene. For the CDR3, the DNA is TGCAGCGTTGGCCCTGACAGGGTAAAATCCTATAATTCACCCCTCCACTTT. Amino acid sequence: CSVGPDRVKSYNSPLHF.